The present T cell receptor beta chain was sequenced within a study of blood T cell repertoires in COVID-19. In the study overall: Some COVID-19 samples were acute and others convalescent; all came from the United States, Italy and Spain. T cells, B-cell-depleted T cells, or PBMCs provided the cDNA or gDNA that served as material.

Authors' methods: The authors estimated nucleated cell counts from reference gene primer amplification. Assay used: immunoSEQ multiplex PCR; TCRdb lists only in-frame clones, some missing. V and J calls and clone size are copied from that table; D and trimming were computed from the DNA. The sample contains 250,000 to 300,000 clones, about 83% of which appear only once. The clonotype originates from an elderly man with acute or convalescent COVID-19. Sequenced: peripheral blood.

In DNA, the CDR3 is TGTGCCTGGAGTAAACTAGCGGGGGGCTACGAGCAGTACTTC. Translation: CAWSKLAGGYEQYF. V gene TRBV30 combines with J gene TRBJ2-7, with TRBD2 matching over 12 bases. After removal of 2 bases from V and 3 bases from J, the junction contained 2 bases not matched to a gene. Germline V CDR1 and CDR2: GTSNPN, SVGIG (reference sequence). The CDR3 runs to 14 residues.